A selection of T cell receptor beta chains follows, all from one sample in a study of human thymus T cells. Data came from immunoSEQ multiplex PCR; TCRdb stores just in-frame clones and leaves some out. Counted here are about 78,000 clones, roughly 96% occurring once; the ten biggest clones make up 0.031%. The sequencing input was thymus tissue. These receptors came from a boy less than two years old with a congenital heart defect but otherwise immunologically healthy. Both conserved end residues are part of each CDR3. The order of the fields is J gene, V gene, CDR3 length, CDR3 protein.

TRBJ2-1 | TRBV27 | 18 | CASSLYGGLFRVDNEQFF
TRBJ2-6 | TRBV5-1 | 18 | CASSLGSGRARGANVLTF
TRBJ2-4 | TRBV4-2 | 21 | CASSQESRRDRETIAKNIQYF
TRBJ2-7 | TRBV2 | 15 | CASRELRDRDCEQYF
TRBJ2-1 | TRBV7-2 | 16 | CASSSLAGGDPNEQFF
TRBJ2-4 | TRBV28 | 13 | CASSRRVSQRRYF
TRBJ2-1 | TRBV15 | 16 | CATGLASRIGYNEQFF
TRBJ2-7 | TRBV5-1 | 19 | CASSLPGASGRRRTYEQYF
TRBJ1-3 | TRBV29-1 | 17 | CSPRGVKGSRTGNTIYF
TRBJ1-1 | TRBV9 | 17 | CASSPPSEGVLNTEAFF
TRBJ1-1 | TRBV15 | 13 | CATSRVRPTAAFF
TRBJ2-6 | TRBV29-1 | 13 | CSVREPGANVLTF
TRBJ1-5 | TRBV2 | 12 | CASSRGNQPQHF
TRBJ1-2 | TRBV12-5 | 21 | CASGLVNRRGQPHIANYGYTF
TRBJ2-7 | TRBV27 | 14 | CASKGGQADEEQYF
TRBJ2-1 | TRBV7-2 | 18 | CASSSRDSIRQIRNEQFF
TRBJ2-7 | TRBV27 | 18 | CASRGLLTGGSTAYEQYF
TRBJ1-3 | TRBV6-5 | 13 | CASTWASGNTIYF
TRBJ2-3 | TRBV14 | 15 | CASSQAGGGTDTQYF
TRBJ1-2 | TRBV5-5 | 17 | CASSLVRTGGKSYGYTF
TRBJ2-1 | TRBV2 | 11 | CASTPGNEQFF
TRBJ2-6 | TRBV10-1 | 17 | CASSRDRGVGGANVLTF
TRBJ2-2 | TRBV5-4 | 15 | CASSLETGGTGELFF
TRBJ2-5 | TRBV7-6 | 18 | CASSLGGPGGASEETQYF
TRBJ2-1 | TRBV4-1 | 14 | CASSQGTKGNEQFF
TRBJ1-1 | TRBV6-4 | 15 | CASSDSEGKGTEAFF
TRBJ2-3 | TRBV18 | 15 | CASSPLPTGSDTQYF
TRBJ1-4 | TRBV19 | 17 | CASSNVQGRISNEKLFF
TRBJ2-7 | TRBV5-1 | 13 | CASSLKTLYEQYF
TRBJ1-1 | TRBV19 | 12 | CASRRGETEAFF
TRBJ1-1 | TRBV9 | 16 | CASSVGREGGDTEAFF
TRBJ1-4 | TRBV30 | 13 | CAWSGGWREKLFF